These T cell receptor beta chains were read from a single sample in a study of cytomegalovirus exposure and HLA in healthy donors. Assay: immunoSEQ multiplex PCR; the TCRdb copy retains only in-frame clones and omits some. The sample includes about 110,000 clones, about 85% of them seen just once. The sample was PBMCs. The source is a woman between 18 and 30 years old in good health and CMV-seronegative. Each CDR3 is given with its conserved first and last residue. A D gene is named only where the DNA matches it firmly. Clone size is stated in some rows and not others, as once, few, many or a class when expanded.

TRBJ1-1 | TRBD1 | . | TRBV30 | TGTGCCTGGGACAGGGGGGGGACTGAAGCTTTCTTT | CAWDRGGTEAFF
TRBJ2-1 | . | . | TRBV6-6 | TGTGCCAGCAGTTTAACTTACAATGAGCAGTTCTTC | CASSLTYNEQFF
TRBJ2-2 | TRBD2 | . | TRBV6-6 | TGTGCCAGCAGTTCGAGCGGGGGGCACACCGGGGAGCTGTTTTTT | CASSSSGGHTGELFF
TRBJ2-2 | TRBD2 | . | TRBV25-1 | TGTGCCAGCAGCGCTTCGACTAGCGGGGGGGTAAACACCGGGGAGCTGTTTTTT | CASSASTSGGVNTGELFF
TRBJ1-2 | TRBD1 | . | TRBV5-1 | TGCGCCAGCAGCTATAAGTGGGACAGGGCGAACTATGGCTACACCTTC | CASSYKWDRANYGYTF
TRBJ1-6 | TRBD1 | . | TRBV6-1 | TGTGCCAGCAGCGTCACTGGGACAGAAGGTTCACCCCTCCACTTT | CASSVTGTEGSPLHF
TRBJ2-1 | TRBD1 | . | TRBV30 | TGTGCCTATACCGGGACAGGGAAAATTAGTGAGCAGTTCTTC | CAYTGTGKISEQFF
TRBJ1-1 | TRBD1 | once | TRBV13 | TGTGCCAGCAGCACCACGACAGGGGGCAGAACTGAAGCTTTCTTT | CASSTTTGGRTEAFF
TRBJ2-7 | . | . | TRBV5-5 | TGTGCCAGCAGCGGGGAGCGGACCTCCTACGAGCAGTACTTC | CASSGERTSYEQYF
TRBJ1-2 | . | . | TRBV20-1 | TGCAGTGCTAGCGTAGACTATGGCTACACCTTC | CSASVDYGYTF
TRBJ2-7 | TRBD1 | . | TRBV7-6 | TGTGCCAGCAGCCCCGGAGACAGGGGCTCCTACGAGCAGTACTTC | CASSPGDRGSYEQYF
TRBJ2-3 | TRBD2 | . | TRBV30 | TGTGCCTGGAGTGGGCGGGGGGCTACGTTGGATACGCAGTATTTT | CAWSGRGATLDTQYF
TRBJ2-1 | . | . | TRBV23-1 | TGCGCCAGCAGTCAGCCCGTAGAGACACCTACGGTTGGTGAGCAGTTCTTC | CASSQPVETPTVGEQFF
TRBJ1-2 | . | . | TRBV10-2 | TGCGCCAGCAGTCCAAACAGGGTGGCGAACTATGGCTACACCTTC | CASSPNRVANYGYTF
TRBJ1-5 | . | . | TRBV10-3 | TGTGCCATCCAAGGGGGACGGAATCAGCCCCAGCATTTT | CAIQGGRNQPQHF
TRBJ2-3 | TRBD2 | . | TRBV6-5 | TGTGCCAGCAGTTATCCGGCGGGGGGAACAGATACGCAGTATTTT | CASSYPAGGTDTQYF
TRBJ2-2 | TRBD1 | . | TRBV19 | TGTGCCAGTAGTACCCGGGACAGGGGTTGGAAGGCGGAAGGCGGGGAGCTGTTTTTT | CASSTRDRGWKAEGGELFF
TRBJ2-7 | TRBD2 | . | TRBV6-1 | TGTGCCAGCAGTGAAACTAGCGCGCCCTACGAGCAGTACTTC | CASSETSAPYEQYF
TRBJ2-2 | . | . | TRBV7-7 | TGTGCCAGCAGCTTACAGAGCGCAGGGGGGACCGGGGAGCTGTTTTTT | CASSLQSAGGTGELFF
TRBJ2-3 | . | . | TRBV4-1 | TGCGCCAGCAGCCAAGATGGGTCGGGGAGCACAGATACGCAGTATTTT | CASSQDGSGSTDTQYF
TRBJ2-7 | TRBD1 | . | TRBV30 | TGTGCCTTAAGGACAGGGAAGGCCTACGAGCAGTACTTC | CALRTGKAYEQYF
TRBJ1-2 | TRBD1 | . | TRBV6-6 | TGTGCCAGCAGCACGGACAGGGGGCTTTATGGCTACACCTTC | CASSTDRGLYGYTF
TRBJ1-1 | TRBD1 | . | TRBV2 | TGTGCCGGGAGGGAACAGGGGGCGCTGGTCACTGAAGCTTTCTTT | CAGREQGALVTEAFF
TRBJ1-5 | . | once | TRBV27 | TGTGCCAGCAGTTTTGGTCGGTACAATCAGCCCCAGCATTTT | CASSFGRYNQPQHF
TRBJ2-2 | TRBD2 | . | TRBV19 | TGTGCCAGTCTCCAGAGGGGCAGCGGGGGGGCCTACACCGGGGAGCTGTTTTTT | CASLQRGSGGAYTGELFF
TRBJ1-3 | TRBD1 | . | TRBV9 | TGTGCCAGCAGCGTACAGGGGGCGCAAGGAAACACCATATATTTT | CASSVQGAQGNTIYF
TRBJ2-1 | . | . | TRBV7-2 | TGTGCCAGCAGCTCCTCCTTTTACAATGAGCAGTTCTTC | CASSSSFYNEQFF
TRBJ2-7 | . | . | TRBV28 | TGTGCCAGCGCCTCCGTGGGGGCAGCCATTAACTTC | CASASVGAAINF
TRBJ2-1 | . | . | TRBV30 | TGTGCCTGGAGTGTCGGTCGGGACTCCGGATACAATGAGCAGTTCTTC | CAWSVGRDSGYNEQFF
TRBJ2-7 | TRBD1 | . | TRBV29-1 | TGCAGCGTTGAAGATGACAGGGACTCCTACGAGCAGTACTTC | CSVEDDRDSYEQYF
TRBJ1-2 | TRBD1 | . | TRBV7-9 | TGTGCCAGCAGCGGGGGACAGGTCTATGGCTACACCTTC | CASSGGQVYGYTF
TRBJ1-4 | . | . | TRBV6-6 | TGTGCCAGCAGTTACGGGGGGGAAAAACTGTTTTTT | CASSYGGEKLFF
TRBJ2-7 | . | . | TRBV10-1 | TGCGCCAGCAGTGAGTCCGAGGGAAGGGGGGAGCAGTACTTC | CASSESEGRGEQYF
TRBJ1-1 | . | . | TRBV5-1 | TGCGCCAGCAGCTCGGGAGGTGGGGGACTGGCTGAAGCTTTCTTT | CASSSGGGGLAEAFF
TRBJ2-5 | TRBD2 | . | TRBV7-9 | TGTGCCAGCAATCACCTCGGGGAGGGAGAGACCCAGTACTTC | CASNHLGEGETQYF
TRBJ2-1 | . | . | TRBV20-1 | TGCAGTGCTAGCTTTAACAATGAGCAGTTCTTC | CSASFNNEQFF
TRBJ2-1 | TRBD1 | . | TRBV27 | TGTGCCAGCAACCCCGGGACAGGGGTTCCCAATGAGCAGTTCTTC | CASNPGTGVPNEQFF
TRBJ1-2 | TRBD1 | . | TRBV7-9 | TGTGCCAGCAGCGCAGGGGGCGGCTATGGCTACACCTTC | CASSAGGGYGYTF
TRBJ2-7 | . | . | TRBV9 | TGTGCCAGCAGCGTGGGGGGGGCGGGCTACGAGCAGTACTTC | CASSVGGAGYEQYF
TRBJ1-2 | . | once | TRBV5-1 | TGCGCCAGCAGCTTGGAAGGGGATGGACGCTACACCTTC | CASSLEGDGRYTF
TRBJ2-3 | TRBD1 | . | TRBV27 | TGTGCCAGCAGTACACGTTTGACGGACAGGGTTACAGATACGCAGTATTTT | CASSTRLTDRVTDTQYF
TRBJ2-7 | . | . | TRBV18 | TGTGCCAGCTCACTTTTTCAAGGGGTCTACGAGCAGTACTTC | CASSLFQGVYEQYF
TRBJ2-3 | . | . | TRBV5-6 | TGTGCCAGCAGCAGGACTATGGGGACAGATACGCAGTATTTT | CASSRTMGTDTQYF
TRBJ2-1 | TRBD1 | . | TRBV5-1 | TGCGCCAGCAGCTTGGTTGGACAGGCCTACAATGAGCAGTTCTTC | CASSLVGQAYNEQFF
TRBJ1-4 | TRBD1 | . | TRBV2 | TGTGCCAGCAGGGGACAGGGGGCAACCGCAACTAATGAAAAACTGTTTTTT | CASRGQGATATNEKLFF
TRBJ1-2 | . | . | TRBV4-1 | TGCGCCAGCAGCCCTACCCGGACAGCAAGCTATGGCTACACCTTC | CASSPTRTASYGYTF
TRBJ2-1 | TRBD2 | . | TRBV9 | TGTGCCAGCAGCGTAGTAGCGGGGGAGGGCTACAATGAGCAGTTCTTC | CASSVVAGEGYNEQFF
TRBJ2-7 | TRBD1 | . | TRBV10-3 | TGTGCCATCAGTGAGTCAACGACAGGGTGGGAGCAGTACTTC | CAISESTTGWEQYF
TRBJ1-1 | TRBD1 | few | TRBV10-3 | TGTGCCATACAACAGGGGACTGAAGCTTTCTTT | CAIQQGTEAFF
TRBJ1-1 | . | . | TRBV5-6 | TGTGCCAGCAGCTTGGCTGGGAGTGGCACTGAAGCTTTCTTT | CASSLAGSGTEAFF
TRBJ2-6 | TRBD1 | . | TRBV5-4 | TGTGCCAGCAGCAAGGGACAGACAAGCTCTGGGGCCAACGTCCTGACTTTC | CASSKGQTSSGANVLTF
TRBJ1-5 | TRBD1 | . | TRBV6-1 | TGTGCCAGCAGTGAACTACAGGGGTACAATCAGCCCCAGCATTTT | CASSELQGYNQPQHF